These 28 T cell receptor beta chains came from one sample sequenced in a study of Ad26.COV2.S vaccination and SARS-CoV-2 variants. Profiled with immunoSEQ multiplex PCR; TCRdb holds only in-frame clones, not every one. The repertoire has about 350,000 clones, around 83% of them found once; the top ten carry about 3.5%. Noted treatment: around 19 received Ad26.COV2.S at low or high dose, single or two shots; roughly five received placebo; per-sample allocation not given. Material that was analyzed had been drawn on day 63 after the first vaccine or placebo injection. The sample here was peripheral blood, taken in a trial of Ad26.COV2.S vaccine versus placebo. These receptors were taken from a person aged 18-65 years who received the Ad26.COV2.S COVID-19 vaccine or a placebo.

The chain uses TRBV2 and TRBJ1-2; D gene ambiguous. The V gene's germline CDR1 is SNHLY and CDR2 FYNNEI. Trimming shortened V by 4 bases and J by 1 base, and 10 bases separated the two germline ends. This CDR3 has 14 amino acids. In nucleotides, the CDR3 is TGTGCCAGCAGTGGTCGGCCAGATAACTATGGCTACACCTTC. It is translated as CASSGRPDNYGYTF.

The CDR3 DNA reads TGTGCCAGCAGCCGTGGGACAGGAGATGGCTACGAGCAGTACTTC. It codes for CASSRGTGDGYEQYF. The V call is TRBV5-5, the J call TRBJ2-7; 8 bases are shared with TRBD1. The germline CDR1 and CDR2 sequences are SGHKS and YYEKEE (reference sequence). V shed 4 bases, J shed 3 bases, and the junction held 9 bases outside the gene matches. This CDR3 contains 15 residues.

The J gene is TRBJ2-7, the V gene TRBV19; 9 positions match TRBD1. CDR3 length: 15 residues. Looked up from germline, CDR1 is LNHDA and CDR2 is SQIVND (reference sequence). After removal of 3 bases from V and 3 bases from J, the junction contained 6 bases not matched to a gene. Here the CDR3 reads CASSMMTGGRYEQYF. The CDR3 DNA is TGTGCCAGTAGTATGATGACAGGGGGACGCTACGAGCAGTACTTC.

The chain carries TRBV6-2 or TRBV6-3 and TRBJ2-6; D gene uncertain. V was trimmed by 1 base and J by 0 bases, leaving 4 bases between them. Germline CDR1 is MNHEY and CDR2 is SVGEGT. The CDR3 has 15 residues. CDR3 nucleotides: TGTGCCAGCAGTTACTTGGACTCTGGGGCCAACGTCCTGACTTTC. This codes for CASSYLDSGANVLTF.

This clone was observed a single time. In DNA, the CDR3 is TGTGCCAGCAGGAATCAGCCGAACACTGAAGCTTTCTTT. Its translation is CASRNQPNTEAFF. The chain links TRBV2 to TRBJ1-1; no clear D gene. The V end lost 6 bases, the J end lost 1 base, and 9 bases lay between the germline ends. Germline V gives CDR1 SNHLY, CDR2 FYNNEI. The CDR3 covers 13 residues.

CDR3 in amino acids: CASSLDQRTEAFF. In nucleotides, the CDR3 is TGTGCCAGCAGCTTGGATCAGAGGACTGAAGCTTTCTTT. The rearrangement links TRBV5-8 to TRBJ1-1; D is unclear. V lost 0 bases, J lost 5 bases, and 8 bases lay in between. The germline gives CDR1 SGHTS, CDR2 YDEGEE. The CDR3 consists of 13 residues.

The rearrangement links TRBV5-5 to TRBJ2-1, with D possibly TRBD1 on 6 matching bases. Germline CDR1 is SGHKS and CDR2 is YYEKEE (reference sequence). The CDR3 is 18 amino acids. V dropped 3 bases and J dropped 6 bases, with 25 bases sitting between them. CDR3 residues: CASSYRLSGTKLVNEQFF. The CDR3 region has the DNA TGTGCCAGCAGCTACCGTCTTTCCGGGACAAAGCTAGTCAATGAGCAGTTCTTC.

V and J are TRBV30 and TRBJ1-3; possible D gene TRBD1, 5 bases. Looked up from germline, CDR1 is GTSNPN and CDR2 is SVGIG (reference sequence). Trimming took 8 bases from V and 4 from J, leaving 18 bases between them. The CDR3 totals 14 residues. CDR3 sequence: CARSGTFAGNTIYF. The CDR3 DNA is TGTGCCCGTTCAGGGACCTTTGCCGGAAACACCATATATTTT.

The J gene is TRBJ1-3, the V gene TRBV6-1; no definite D call. This CDR3 is 18 amino acids long. Per germline, CDR1 MNHNS and CDR2 SASEGT. V lost 2 bases to trimming and J lost 0 bases, with 17 bases between them. This CDR3 reads CASSESRVVGYSGNTIYF. The CDR3 DNA reads as TGTGCCAGCAGTGAATCTCGGGTGGTAGGTTACTCTGGAAACACCATATATTTT.

The chain uses TRBV9 and TRBJ2-1; D may correspond to TRBD1 or TRBD2 (6 bases each). Germline V gives CDR1 SGDLS, CDR2 YYNGEE. V lost 4 bases, J lost 4 bases, and 18 bases lay in between. This CDR3 has 16 amino acids. The CDR3 spells CASSPLRGELYNEQFF. CDR3 nucleotides: TGTGCCAGCAGCCCCTTGAGGGGGGAGCTGTACAATGAGCAGTTCTTC.

This sequence joins TRBV2 and TRBJ1-5; a possible D gene is TRBD1 (5 bases). The CDR3 contains 15 residues. Trimming removed 5 bases at V and 4 bases at J, with 15 bases between. Germline CDR1 and CDR2: SNHLY and FYNNEI. Here the CDR3 reads CASSNLQVGNQPQHF. CDR3 in DNA: TGTGCCAGCAGTAACCTACAGGTTGGAAATCAGCCCCAGCATTTT. The variable domain in full, with the rest retrieved from reference TRBV2 and TRBJ1-5, is EPEVTQTPSHQVTQMGQEVILRCVPISNHLYFYWYRQILGQKVEFLVSFYNNEISEKSEIFDDQFSVERPDGSNFTLKIRSTKLEDSAMYFCASSNLQVGNQPQHFGDGTRLSIL.

V gene TRBV29-1 combines with J gene TRBJ2-7; D is possibly TRBD2 (6 bases). There are 14 residues in the CDR3. Looked up from germline, CDR1 is SQVTM and CDR2 is ANQGSEA. V lost 4 bases and J lost 0, with 13 bases in between. CDR3 in amino acids: CSVATAGSSYEQYF. CDR3 nucleotide sequence: TGCAGCGTTGCGACGGCGGGAAGCTCCTACGAGCAGTACTTC.

The CDR3 DNA is TGTGCCGTCGCGGGGGAGACCTACGAGCAGTACTTC. Protein product: CAVAGETYEQYF. The gene calls are TRBV2 and TRBJ2-7; 7 bases agree with TRBD2. This CDR3 region has 12 residues. The V and J ends lost 11 bases and 2 bases, in that order; junction bases with no gene match: 6. Germline V gene data show CDR1 as SNHLY and CDR2 as FYNNEI.

This chain joins TRBV11-2 and TRBJ1-1, with D possibly TRBD1 on 6 matching bases. V was shortened by 4 bases and J by 12 bases, with 12 bases between the two germline ends. Germline assignment: CDR1 SGHAT and CDR2 FQNNGV. The CDR3 loop spans 11 amino acids. The CDR3 reads CASSSLTGSFF. The DNA for the CDR3 is TGTGCCAGCAGCTCCCTGACAGGATCTTTCTTT.

The rearrangement uses TRBV10-3 and TRBJ1-5, with D perhaps matching TRBD1 (6 bases). The CDR3 loop spans 15 amino acids. V was clipped by 9 bases and J by 3 bases, with 18 bases between them. Germline V CDR1 and CDR2: ENHRY, SYGVKD. The CDR3 DNA is TGTGCCATTAAGACGATGGACAGAGACAATCAGCCCCAGCATTTT. This sequence encodes CAIKTMDRDNQPQHF.

Points on this clone: The sample has other DNA sequences that encode this CDR3 too. This chain uses TRBV5-1 with TRBJ1-5; a possible D gene is TRBD1 (5 bases). This CDR3 spans 14 amino acids. Germline-derived CDR1 and CDR2 are SGHRS and YFSETQ. Trimming took off 0 bases at V and 4 bases at J, with 8 bases between the two ends. CDR3 sequence reads: CASSLGSGNQPQHF. Here the CDR3 DNA reads TGCGCCAGCAGCTTGGGGTCAGGGAATCAGCCCCAGCATTTT.

The rearrangement links TRBV30 to TRBJ2-7, with D possibly called TRBD1 or TRBD2 (5 bases each). This CDR3 is built from 13 residues. V gave up 2 bases and J gave up 4 bases, with 12 bases separating them. Germline CDR1 is GTSNPN and CDR2 is SVGIG (reference sequence). CDR3 loop: CAWSRGEAYEQYF. The CDR3 region has the DNA TGTGCCTGGAGTCGAGGGGAAGCTTACGAGCAGTACTTC.

The chain has TRBV27 and TRBJ2-1; 9 positions match TRBD1. Per the germline V gene, CDR1 is MNHEY and CDR2 is SMNVEV (reference sequence). The CDR3 consists of 14 residues. V gave up 6 bases and J gave up 7 bases; unmatched junction bases: 7. DNA of the CDR3: TGTGCCAGCAGCCGGGACAGGGTAGAAAATGAGCAGTTCTTC. It is translated as CASSRDRVENEQFF.

V usage is TRBV18 and J usage is TRBJ2-2, with 8 positions matching TRBD1. CDR3 length: 15 amino acids. V shed 5 bases and J 5 bases; nucleotides not matched to a gene: 7. Looked up from germline, CDR1 is KGHSH and CDR2 is LQKENI. The CDR3 loop reads CASSYGQGVTGELFF. The CDR3 nucleotides are TGTGCCAGCTCATACGGACAGGGCGTGACCGGGGAGCTGTTTTTT.

V usage is TRBV6-2 or TRBV6-3 and J usage is TRBJ2-1; the D gene is possibly TRBD2 (6 bases). V lost 6 bases to trimming and J lost 7 bases, with 10 bases between them. Germline V gene lookup returns CDR1 MNHEY and CDR2 SVGEGT. This CDR3 is built from 12 residues. CDR3 sequence reads: CASSLGLNEQFF. CDR3 DNA: TGTGCCAGCAGCCTAGGACTAAATGAGCAGTTCTTC.

The rearrangement uses TRBV6-5 and TRBJ1-6, with a tentative D call TRBD1 (6 bases). The germline V gene has CDR1 MNHEY and CDR2 SVGAGI. This CDR3 has 15 residues. Trimming removed 4 bases from V and 11 bases from J, with 18 bases in between. CDR3 loop: CASSLGHLTEPPLHF. As DNA, the CDR3 is TGTGCCAGCAGTTTGGGACATCTAACCGAGCCACCCCTCCACTTT.

The chain links TRBV9 to TRBJ2-1; tentative D call: TRBD2 (6 bases). V gave up 4 bases and J gave up 2 bases, with 13 bases separating them. Germline lookup yields CDR1 SGDLS and CDR2 YYNGEE. This CDR3 contains 15 residues. The CDR3 coding sequence is TGTGCCAGCAGCCTCGCTAGCGATACCTACAATGAGCAGTTCTTC. This translates into CASSLASDTYNEQFF.

The gene calls are TRBV30 and TRBJ1-3; 7 nucleotides line up with TRBD1. CDR1 GTSNPN and CDR2 SVGIG come from the germline V gene (reference sequence). J lost 3 bases, V lost 3 bases, and 5 bases had no gene match. The CDR3 spans 14 residues. Here the CDR3 reads CAWSGQARGNTIYF. The CDR3 DNA reads as TGTGCCTGGAGCGGACAGGCTCGTGGAAACACCATATATTTT.

The chain couples TRBV6-6 to TRBJ2-3; 15 positions agree with TRBD2. CDR1 is MNHNY and CDR2 is SVGAGI in the germline V gene (reference sequence). This CDR3 comprises 21 residues. Trimming cost V 6 bases and J 3 bases; bases outside gene matches: 19. The CDR3 spells CASSLAAGLAGGWSLTDTQYF. CDR3 nucleotide sequence: TGTGCCAGCAGCCTAGCCGCGGGACTAGCGGGAGGCTGGTCCCTGACAGATACGCAGTATTTT.

This clone has only one observation. CDR3 residues: CASSGARASGNTIYF. DNA of the CDR3: TGTGCCAGCAGTGGGGCGAGGGCTTCTGGAAACACCATATATTTT. This chain uses TRBV2 with TRBJ1-3; D call uncertain. Germline V lookup: CDR1 SNHLY, CDR2 FYNNEI. V dropped 4 bases and J dropped 1 base, with 11 bases sitting between them. This CDR3 region has 15 residues.

The genes are TRBV4-3 and TRBJ2-3, with TRBD2 identical over 7 bases. This CDR3 spans 18 amino acids. CDR1 is LGHNA and CDR2 is YSLEER in the germline V gene. With 6 bases clipped from V and 0 bases from J, the junction kept 15 bases outside the gene matches. DNA for the CDR3: TGCGCCAGCAGACAGAGAGGGGTCAGCGGGACTAGCACAGATACGCAGTATTTT. This sequence encodes CASRQRGVSGTSTDTQYF.

In its sample, this clone was seen once. CDR3 amino acids: CASSQVGHEQYF. CDR3 nucleotides: TGTGCCAGCAGCCAAGTCGGCCACGAGCAGTACTTC. The chain has TRBV3-1 (or the pseudogene TRBV3-2) and TRBJ2-7; D ambiguous. The CDR3 totals 12 residues. Trimming left V 1 base short and J 5 bases short, with 6 bases between. Germline CDR1 is LGHDT and CDR2 is YNNKEL (reference sequence).

V gene TRBV5-4 combines with J gene TRBJ1-6, with D possibly TRBD1 on 5 matching bases. Germline V lookup: CDR1 SGHNT, CDR2 YYREEE (reference sequence). The CDR3 covers 14 residues. Trimming removed 0 bases from V and 8 bases from J, with 9 bases in between. The CDR3 protein is CASSLAGLDSPLHF. The CDR3 coding sequence is TGTGCCAGCAGCTTGGCGGGGCTCGATTCACCCCTCCACTTT. The full variable domain, rest sourced from reference TRBV5-4 and TRBJ1-6, is ETGVTQSPTHLIKTRGQQVTLRCSSQSGHNTVSWYQQALGQGPQFIFQYYREEENGRGNFPPRFSGLQFPNYSSELNVNALELDDSALYLCASSLAGLDSPLHFGNGTRLTVT.